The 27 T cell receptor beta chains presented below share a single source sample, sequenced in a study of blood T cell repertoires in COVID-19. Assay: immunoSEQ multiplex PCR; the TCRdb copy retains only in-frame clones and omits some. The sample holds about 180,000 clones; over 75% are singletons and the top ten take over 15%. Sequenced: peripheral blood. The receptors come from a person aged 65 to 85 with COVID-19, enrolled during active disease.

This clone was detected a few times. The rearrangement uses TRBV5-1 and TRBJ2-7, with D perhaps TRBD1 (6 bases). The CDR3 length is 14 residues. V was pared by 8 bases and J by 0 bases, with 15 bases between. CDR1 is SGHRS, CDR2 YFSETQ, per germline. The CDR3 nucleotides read TGCGCCAGTAGACTGGGACAAAGCTCCTACGAGCAGTACTTC. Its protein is CASRLGQSSYEQYF.

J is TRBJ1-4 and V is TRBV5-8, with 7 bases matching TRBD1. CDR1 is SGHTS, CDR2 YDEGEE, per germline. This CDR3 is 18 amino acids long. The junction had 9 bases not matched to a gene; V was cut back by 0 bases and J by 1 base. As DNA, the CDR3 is TGTGCCAGCAGCTTGGACAGGGGAGGTGGAGTAACTAATGAAAAACTGTTTTTT. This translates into CASSLDRGGGVTNEKLFF.

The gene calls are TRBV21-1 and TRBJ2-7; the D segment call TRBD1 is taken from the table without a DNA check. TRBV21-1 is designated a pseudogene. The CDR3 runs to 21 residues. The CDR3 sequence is CASSINRGSGTGFFVPYEQYF. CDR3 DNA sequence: TGTGCCAGCAGCATCAACCGCGGATCCGGGACAGGGTTTTTTGTCCCCTACGAGCAGTACTTC.

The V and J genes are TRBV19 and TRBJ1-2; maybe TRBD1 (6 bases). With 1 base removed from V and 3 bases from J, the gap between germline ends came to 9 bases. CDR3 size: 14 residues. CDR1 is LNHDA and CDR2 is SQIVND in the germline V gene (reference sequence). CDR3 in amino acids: CASSIGQGHYGYTF. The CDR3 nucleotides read TGTGCCAGTAGTATAGGTCAGGGGCACTATGGCTACACCTTC.

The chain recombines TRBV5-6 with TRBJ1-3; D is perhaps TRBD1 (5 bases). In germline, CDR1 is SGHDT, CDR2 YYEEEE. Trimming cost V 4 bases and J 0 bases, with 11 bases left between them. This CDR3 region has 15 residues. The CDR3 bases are TGTGCCAGCAGCCGAGACAGCCACTCTGGAAACACCATATATTTT. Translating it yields CASSRDSHSGNTIYF.

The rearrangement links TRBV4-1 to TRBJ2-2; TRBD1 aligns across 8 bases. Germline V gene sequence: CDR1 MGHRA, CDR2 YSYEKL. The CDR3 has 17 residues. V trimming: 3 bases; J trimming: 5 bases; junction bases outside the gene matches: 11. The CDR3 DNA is TGCGCCAGCAGCCACTGGGGCGGGACAGGTACTACCGGGGAGCTGTTTTTT. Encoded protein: CASSHWGGTGTTGELFF.

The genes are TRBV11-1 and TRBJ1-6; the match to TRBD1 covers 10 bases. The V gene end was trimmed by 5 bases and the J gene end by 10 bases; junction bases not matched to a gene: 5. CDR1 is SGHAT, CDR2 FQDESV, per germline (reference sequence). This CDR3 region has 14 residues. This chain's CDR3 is CASSPGQGLSPLHF. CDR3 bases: TGTGCCAGCAGCCCGGGACAGGGGTTATCACCCCTCCACTTT. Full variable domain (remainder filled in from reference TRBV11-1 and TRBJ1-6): EAEVAQSPRYKITEKSQAVAFWCDPISGHATLYWYRQILGQGPELLVQFQDESVVDDSQLPKDRFSAERLKGVDSTLKIQPAELGDSAMYLCASSPGQGLSPLHFGNGTRLTVT.

The CDR3 region has the DNA TGCAGCGTTGAACGCGGGGATTTCTCAGATGGCTACACCTTC. It is translated as CSVERGDFSDGYTF. V is TRBV29-1 and J is TRBJ1-2; no reliable D call. CDR1 SQVTM and CDR2 ANQGSEA come from the germline V gene. Deletions cut 2 bases from V and 6 bases from J, with 16 bases between. The CDR3 loop spans 14 amino acids.

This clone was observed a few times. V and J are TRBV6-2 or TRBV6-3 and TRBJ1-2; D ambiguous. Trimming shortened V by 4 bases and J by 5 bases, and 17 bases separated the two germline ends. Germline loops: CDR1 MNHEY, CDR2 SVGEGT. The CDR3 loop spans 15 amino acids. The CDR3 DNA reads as TGTGCCAGCAGTTCTCACTCTGGTCTTCGATATGGCTACACCTTC. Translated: CASSSHSGLRYGYTF.

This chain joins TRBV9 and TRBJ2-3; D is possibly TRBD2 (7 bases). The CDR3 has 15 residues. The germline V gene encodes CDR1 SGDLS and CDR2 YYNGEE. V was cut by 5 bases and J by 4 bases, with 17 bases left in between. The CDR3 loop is CASSAFAGAADTQYF. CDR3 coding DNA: TGTGCCAGCAGTGCCTTTGCGGGGGCCGCAGATACGCAGTATTTT.

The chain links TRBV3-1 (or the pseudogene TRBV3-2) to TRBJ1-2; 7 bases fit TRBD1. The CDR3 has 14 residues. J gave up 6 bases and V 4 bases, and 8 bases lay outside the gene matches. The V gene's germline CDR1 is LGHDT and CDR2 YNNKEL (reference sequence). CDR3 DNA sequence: TGTGCCAGCAGCCCCATGACAGGGTCCCATGGCTACACCTTC. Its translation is CASSPMTGSHGYTF.

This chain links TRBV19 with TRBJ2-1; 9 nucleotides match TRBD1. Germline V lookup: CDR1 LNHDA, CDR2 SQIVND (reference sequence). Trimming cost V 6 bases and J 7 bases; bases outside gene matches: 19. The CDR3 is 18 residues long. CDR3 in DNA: TGTGCCAGTAGCAACCCTGATTTCTCGGGACAGGGCGGGAATGAGCAGTTCTTC. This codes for CASSNPDFSGQGGNEQFF.

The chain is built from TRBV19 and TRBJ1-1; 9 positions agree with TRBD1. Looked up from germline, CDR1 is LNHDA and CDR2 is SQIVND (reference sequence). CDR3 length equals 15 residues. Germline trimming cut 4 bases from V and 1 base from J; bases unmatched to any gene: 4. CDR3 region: CASSTLDRGNTEAFF. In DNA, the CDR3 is TGTGCCAGTAGTACCTTGGACAGGGGGAACACTGAAGCTTTCTTT.

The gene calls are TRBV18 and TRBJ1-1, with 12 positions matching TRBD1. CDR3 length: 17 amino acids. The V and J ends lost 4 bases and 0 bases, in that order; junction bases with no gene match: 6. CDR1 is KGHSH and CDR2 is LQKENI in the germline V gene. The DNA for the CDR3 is TGTGCCAGCTCACAATTGGGGACAGGGGGCTTGAACACTGAAGCTTTCTTT. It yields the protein CASSQLGTGGLNTEAFF.

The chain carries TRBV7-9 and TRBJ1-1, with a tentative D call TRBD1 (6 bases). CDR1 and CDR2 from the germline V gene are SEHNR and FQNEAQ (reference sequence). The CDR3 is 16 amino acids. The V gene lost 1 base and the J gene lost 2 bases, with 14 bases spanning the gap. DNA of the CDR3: TGTGCCAGCAGCTTAGGGGGGCGACAGCGAAACACTGAAGCTTTCTTT. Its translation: CASSLGGRQRNTEAFF. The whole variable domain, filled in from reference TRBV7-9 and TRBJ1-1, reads DTGVSQNPRHKITKRGQNVTFRCDPISEHNRLYWYRQTLGQGPEFLTYFQNEAQLEKSRLLSDRFSAERPKGSFSTLEIQRTEQGDSAMYLCASSLGGRQRNTEAFFGQGTRLTVV.

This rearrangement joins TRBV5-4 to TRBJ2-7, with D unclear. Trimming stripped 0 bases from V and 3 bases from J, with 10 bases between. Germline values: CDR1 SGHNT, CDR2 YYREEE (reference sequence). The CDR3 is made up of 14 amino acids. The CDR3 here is CASSLALENYEQYF. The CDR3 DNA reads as TGTGCCAGCAGCTTGGCTTTAGAAAACTACGAGCAGTACTTC.

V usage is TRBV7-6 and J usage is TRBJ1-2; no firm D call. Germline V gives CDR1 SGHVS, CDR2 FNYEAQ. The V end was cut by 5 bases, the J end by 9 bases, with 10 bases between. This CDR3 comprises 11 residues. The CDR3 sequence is CASSTNGRYTF. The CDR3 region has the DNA TGTGCCAGCAGCACCAATGGCCGCTACACCTTC.

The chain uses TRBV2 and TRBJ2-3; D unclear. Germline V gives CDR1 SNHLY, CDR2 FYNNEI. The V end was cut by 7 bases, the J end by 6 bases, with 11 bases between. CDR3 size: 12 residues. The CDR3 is CASMSRRDTQYF. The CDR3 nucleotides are TGTGCCAGCATGTCACGGCGGGATACGCAGTATTTT. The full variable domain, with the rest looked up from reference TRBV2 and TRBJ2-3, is EPEVTQTPSHQVTQMGQEVILRCVPISNHLYFYWYRQILGQKVEFLVSFYNNEISEKSEIFDDQFSVERPDGSNFTLKIRSTKLEDSAMYFCASMSRRDTQYFGPGTRLTVL.

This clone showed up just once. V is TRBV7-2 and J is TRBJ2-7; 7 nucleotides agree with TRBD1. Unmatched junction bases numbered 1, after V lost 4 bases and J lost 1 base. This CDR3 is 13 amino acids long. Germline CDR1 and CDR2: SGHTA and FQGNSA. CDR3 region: CASSWGQSYEQYF. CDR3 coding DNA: TGTGCCAGCAGCTGGGGACAGTCCTACGAGCAGTACTTC. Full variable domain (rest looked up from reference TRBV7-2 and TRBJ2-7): GAGVSQSPSNKVTEKGKDVELRCDPISGHTALYWYRQSLGQGLEFLIYFQGNSAPDKSGLPSDRFSAERTGGSVSTLTIQRTQQEDSAVYLCASSWGQSYEQYFGPGTRLTVT.

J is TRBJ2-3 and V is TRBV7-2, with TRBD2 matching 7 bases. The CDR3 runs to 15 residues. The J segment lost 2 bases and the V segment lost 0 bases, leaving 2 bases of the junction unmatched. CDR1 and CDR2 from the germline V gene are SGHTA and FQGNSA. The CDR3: CASSLAAGITDTQYF. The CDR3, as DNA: TGTGCCAGCAGCTTAGCAGCGGGAATCACAGATACGCAGTATTTT.

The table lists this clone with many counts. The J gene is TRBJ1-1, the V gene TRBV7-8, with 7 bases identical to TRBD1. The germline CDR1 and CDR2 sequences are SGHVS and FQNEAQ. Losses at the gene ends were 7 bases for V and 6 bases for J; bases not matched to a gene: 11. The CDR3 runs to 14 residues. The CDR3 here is CASNAGGFISEAFF. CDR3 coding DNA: TGTGCCAGCAACGCAGGGGGTTTCATTTCTGAAGCTTTCTTT.

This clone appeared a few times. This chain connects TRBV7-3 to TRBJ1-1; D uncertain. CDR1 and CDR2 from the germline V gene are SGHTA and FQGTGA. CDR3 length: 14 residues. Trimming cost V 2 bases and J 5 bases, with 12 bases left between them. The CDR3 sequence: CASSLSLGRTEAFF. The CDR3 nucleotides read TGTGCCAGCAGCTTATCCCTTGGGAGGACTGAAGCTTTCTTT.

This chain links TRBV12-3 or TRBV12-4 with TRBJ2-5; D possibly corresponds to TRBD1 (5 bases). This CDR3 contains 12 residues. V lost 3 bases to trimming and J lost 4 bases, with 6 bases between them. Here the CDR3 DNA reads TGTGCCAGCAGTTTTAGGGGAGAGACCCAGTACTTC. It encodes CASSFRGETQYF.

DNA of the CDR3: TGTGCCAGCAGAACGGACACCAAACCCCCCAATGAGCAGTTCTTC. It translates to CASRTDTKPPNEQFF. The V gene is TRBV6-5, the J gene TRBJ2-1; D possibly corresponds to TRBD1 (5 bases). Trimming stripped 6 bases from V and 6 bases from J, with 18 bases between. Germline V gives CDR1 MNHEY, CDR2 SVGAGI. The length of the CDR3 is 15 residues.

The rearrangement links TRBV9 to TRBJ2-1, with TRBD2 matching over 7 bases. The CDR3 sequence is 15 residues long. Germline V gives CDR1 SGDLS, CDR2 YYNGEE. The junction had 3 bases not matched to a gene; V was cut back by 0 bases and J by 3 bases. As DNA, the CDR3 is TGTGCCAGCAGCGTAGCGACTAGCCGCTACAATGAGCAGTTCTTC. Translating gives CASSVATSRYNEQFF.

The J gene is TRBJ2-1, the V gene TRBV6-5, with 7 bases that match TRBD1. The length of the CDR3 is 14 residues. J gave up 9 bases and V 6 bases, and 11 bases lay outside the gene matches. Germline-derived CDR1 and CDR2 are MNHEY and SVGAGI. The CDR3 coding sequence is TGTGCCAGCAGGGGGACAGAGCCTGAGCCTGAGCAGTTCTTC. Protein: CASRGTEPEPEQFF.

The CDR3 DNA follows: TGTGCCAGCAGCTATCTACCGGGACAGGGTGCCACTGAAGCTTTCTTT. Protein: CASSYLPGQGATEAFF. The rearrangement links TRBV3-1 (or the pseudogene TRBV3-2) to TRBJ1-1; 9 nucleotides line up with TRBD1. The CDR3 contains 16 residues. Losses at the gene ends were 5 bases for V and 4 bases for J; bases not matched to a gene: 11. Germline V gene lookup returns CDR1 LGHDT and CDR2 YNNKEL (reference sequence).